This T cell receptor (beta chain) was recorded in a study of CD8 T cells in ankylosing spondylitis. V was clipped by 3 bases and J by 1 base; unmatched bases: 9. The CDR3 loop spans 18 amino acids. The germline gives CDR1 LGHDT, CDR2 YNNKEL (reference sequence). Study-wide points: Existing reports had already noted some motif variants in reactive arthritis synovial fluid and blood.

The table lists this clonotype with a count of one. Its antigen is still unknown. Quantitative 5'-RACE with molecular barcodes was used to make the TCR beta libraries. TCRdb reanalysed the 5' RACE reads using MiXCR and keeps one entry per CDR3 protein. The repertoire consists of some 250,000 distinct CDR3 sequences, with about 24% occurring once and the leading ten covering 0.6% to 0.75%. The specimen sequenced was blood, either unsorted or a sorted T cell fraction (not recorded which). The TCR originated in a male donor with ankylosing spondylitis or in good health (not recorded which). J is TRBJ2-4 and V is TRBV3-1; TRBD2 aligns across 10 bases. The CDR3 DNA sequence: TGTGCCAGCAGCCACGGACCAGCGGGGGGGCGGGCCAAAAACATTCAGTACTTC. Translated, it gives CASSHGPAGGRAKNIQYF.